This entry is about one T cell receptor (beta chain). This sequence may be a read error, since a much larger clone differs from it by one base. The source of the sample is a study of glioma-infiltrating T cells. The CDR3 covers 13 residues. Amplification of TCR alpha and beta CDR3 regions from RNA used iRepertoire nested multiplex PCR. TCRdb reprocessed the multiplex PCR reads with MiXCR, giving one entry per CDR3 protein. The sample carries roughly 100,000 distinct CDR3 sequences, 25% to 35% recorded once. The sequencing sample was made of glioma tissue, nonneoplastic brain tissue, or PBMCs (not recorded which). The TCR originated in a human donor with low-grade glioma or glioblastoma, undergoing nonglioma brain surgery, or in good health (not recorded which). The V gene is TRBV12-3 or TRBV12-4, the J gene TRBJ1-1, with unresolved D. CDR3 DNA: TGTGCCAGCAGCTATACCATGAAAACTGAAGCTTTCTTT. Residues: CASSYTMKTEAFF.